The rows below give T cell receptor beta chains drawn from one sample of a study of graft-versus-host responses after intestinal transplantation. TCRdb keeps only in-frame clones here, not all; method: immunoSEQ multiplex PCR. The sample includes under 900 clones, 90% to 95% of them seen just once. The sequencing used PBMCs, collected 26 days after transplant. These receptors originate from a human patient who received an intestinal transplant, so some T cells may come from the graft donor. Each CDR3 is given with its conserved first and last residue. A D gene is named only where the DNA matches it firmly.

J gene: TRBJ1-2
V gene: TRBV11-3
D gene: .
CDR3 length: 17
CDR3 protein: CASSDIPNLGKTYGYTF
CDR3 DNA: TGTGCCAGCAGCGATATTCCCAATCTCGGAAAGACCTATGGCTACACCTTC

J gene: TRBJ2-1
V gene: TRBV2
D gene: TRBD2
CDR3 length: 13
CDR3 protein: CASSEVAGGEQFF
CDR3 DNA: TGTGCCAGCAGTGAAGTTGCGGGAGGGGAGCAGTTCTTC

J gene: TRBJ2-1
V gene: TRBV15
D gene: TRBD2
CDR3 length: 17
CDR3 protein: CATSRGGRDLRYNEQFF
CDR3 DNA: TGTGCCACCAGCAGAGGCGGGAGGGACCTTCGTTACAATGAGCAGTTCTTC

J gene: TRBJ2-1
V gene: TRBV10-3
D gene: .
CDR3 length: 12
CDR3 protein: CAISDRWNEQFF
CDR3 DNA: TGTGCCATCAGTGATAGGTGGAATGAGCAGTTCTTC

J gene: TRBJ1-2
V gene: TRBV19
D gene: .
CDR3 length: 13
CDR3 protein: CASSPRTNYGYTF
CDR3 DNA: TGTGCCAGTAGTCCTAGGACCAACTATGGCTACACCTTC

J gene: TRBJ2-1
V gene: TRBV7-9
D gene: .
CDR3 length: 15
CDR3 protein: CASSLSQGSYNEQFF
CDR3 DNA: TGTGCCAGCAGCTTATCGCAGGGTTCCTACAATGAGCAGTTCTTC